A selection of T cell receptor beta chains follows, all from one sample in a study of OX40 agonist ivuxolimab in advanced cancers. Clones were read by immunoSEQ multiplex PCR, and TCRdb kept only the in-frame ones, dropping some. The sample includes tens of thousands of clones, 85% to 90% of them seen just once. The starting material was CD4+ or CD8+ T cells sorted from blood, obtained in a trial of the OX40 agonist ivuxolimab. The receptor source for this set is an adult with an advanced solid tumor such as melanoma, head and neck, liver or kidney cancer. CDR3s include the opening cysteine and the closing phenylalanine or tryptophan. D genes are given only for firm matches. The size entry is marked missing in some rows and otherwise reads once, few, many or a size class.

V	D	size	J	CDR3	DNA
TRBV19	NA	once	TRBJ1-1	CAAMTRNTEAFF	TGTGCCGCCATGACCCGTAACACTGAAGCTTTCTTT
TRBV27	NA	NA	TRBJ2-7	CASSSLGLGSYEQYF	TGTGCCAGCAGTTCTCTAGGTCTGGGCTCCTACGAGCAGTACTTC
TRBV12-5	NA	NA	TRBJ1-2	CASGYNLYRTSIYGYTF	TGTGCTAGTGGTTACAACTTGTACCGAACCTCTATCTATGGCTACACCTTC
TRBV21-1	NA	NA	TRBJ1-6	CASSSRTGQEPTYNSPLHF	TGTGCCAGCAGCTCCCGGACAGGACAAGAACCGACCTATAATTCACCCCTCCACTTT
TRBV5-5	NA	NA	TRBJ1-5	CASSLGAIEEPQHF	TGTGCCAGCAGCTTGGGAGCCATCGAGGAGCCCCAGCATTTT
TRBV7-2	TRBD2	NA	TRBJ2-7	CASSLGLAGREDF	TGTGCCAGCAGCTTAGGACTAGCGGGACGAGAGGACTTC
TRBV5-1	NA	NA	TRBJ1-1	CASSLENTNTEAFF	TGCGCCAGCAGCTTGGAAAACACGAACACTGAAGCTTTCTTT
TRBV7-3	TRBD1	NA	TRBJ2-1	CASSSGTGAYNEQFF	TGTGCCAGCAGCTCCGGGACAGGGGCGTACAATGAGCAGTTCTTC
TRBV5-4	TRBD2	NA	TRBJ2-5	CASSWGGRRETQYF	TGTGCCAGCAGCTGGGGGGGGAGGAGAGAGACCCAGTACTTC
TRBV4-3	TRBD2	few	TRBJ2-1	CASSYGLAVYNEQFF	TGCGCCAGCAGCTACGGACTAGCGGTCTACAATGAGCAGTTCTTC
TRBV27	NA	NA	TRBJ1-1	CASSLFFREGGAPQKAFF	TGTGCCAGCAGTTTATTTTTTAGGGAGGGAGGGGCGCCGCAAAAAGCTTTCTTT
TRBV6-1	TRBD1	NA	TRBJ2-5	CASSGRGRQETQYF	TGTGCCAGCAGTGGCAGGGGGCGCCAAGAGACCCAGTACTTC
TRBV29-1	NA	NA	TRBJ1-3	CSVERGNTIYF	TGCAGCGTTGAAAGAGGAAACACCATATATTTT
TRBV27	TRBD1	NA	TRBJ1-2	CASSPNRDSHGYTF	TGTGCCAGCAGCCCGAACCGGGACAGCCATGGCTACACCTTC
TRBV2	TRBD2	NA	TRBJ2-1	CAKSGATYNEQFF	TGTGCCAAAAGCGGGGCTACCTACAATGAGCAGTTCTTC
TRBV18	TRBD2	NA	TRBJ2-4	CASSPFGTSGGAKNIQYF	TGTGCCAGCTCACCGTTCGGGACTAGCGGGGGAGCCAAAAACATTCAGTACTTC
TRBV4-1	TRBD2	NA	TRBJ2-3	CASSIGGGSTDTQYF	TGCGCCAGCAGCATTGGCGGGGGAAGCACAGATACGCAGTATTTT
TRBV29-1	NA	NA	TRBJ1-4	CSALKSGTLATNEKLFF	TGCAGCGCCCTGAAATCAGGGACTCTTGCAACTAATGAAAAACTGTTTTTT
TRBV28	TRBD2	NA	TRBJ2-1	CAGQTSGSTSEQFF	TGTGCCGGACAAACTAGCGGGAGCACGAGTGAGCAGTTCTTC
TRBV28	TRBD1	NA	TRBJ2-4	CASSWTGLKNIQYF	TGTGCCAGCAGCTGGACAGGGCTCAAAAACATTCAGTACTTC